Below, one T cell receptor beta chain is given with its context. The sample is drawn from a study of T cell changes during pregnancy in multiple sclerosis. The junction had 10 bases not matched to a gene; V was cut back by 8 bases and J by 2 bases. Germline V CDR1 and CDR2: PRHDT, FYEKMQ (reference sequence). The CDR3 contains 15 residues. Produced via immunoSEQ multiplex PCR; TCRdb's table is partial and in-frame only. The sample records roughly 48,000 clones, 85% to 95% being singletons. The rearrangement uses TRBV13 and TRBJ2-3; 7 bases match TRBD2. The TCR originated in a female donor with multiple sclerosis, enrolled in a pregnancy study. The sequencing here drew on CD4+ T cells from peripheral blood mononuclear cells, taken in the third trimester of pregnancy. CDR3 sequence reads: CASSAPGLTTDTQYF. The CDR3 DNA is TGTGCCAGCTCTGCCCCGGGACTAACCACAGATACGCAGTATTTT.